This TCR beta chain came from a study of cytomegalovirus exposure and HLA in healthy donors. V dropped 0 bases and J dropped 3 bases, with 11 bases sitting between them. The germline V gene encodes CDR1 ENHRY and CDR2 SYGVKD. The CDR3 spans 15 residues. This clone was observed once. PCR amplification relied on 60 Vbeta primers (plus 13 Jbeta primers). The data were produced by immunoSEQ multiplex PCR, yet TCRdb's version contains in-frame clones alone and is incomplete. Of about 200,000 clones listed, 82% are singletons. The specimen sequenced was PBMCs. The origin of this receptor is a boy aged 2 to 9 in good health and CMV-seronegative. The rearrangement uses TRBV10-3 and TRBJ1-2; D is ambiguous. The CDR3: CAISESTGSHYGYTF. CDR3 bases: TGTGCCATCAGTGAGTCGACTGGGAGTCACTATGGCTACACCTTC.